One and the same sample provided the 27 T cell receptor beta chains below, sequenced in a study of blood T cell repertoires in COVID-19. Libraries were prepared by immunoSEQ multiplex PCR; TCRdb keeps only in-frame clonotypes and omits some of them. The profile shows more than 110,000 clones, around 80% of them singletons. Source material: PBMCs or T cells enriched from blood (not recorded which). All receptors derive from a woman between 45 and 60 years old who had recovered from COVID-19.

DNA of the CDR3: TGTGCCAGCAGCCAGGGGGATACAGATTTGAATGAGCAGTTCTTC. It yields the protein CASSQGDTDLNEQFF. V is TRBV9 and J is TRBJ2-1; 7 bases fit TRBD1. V shed 4 bases, J shed 7 bases, and the junction held 11 bases outside the gene matches. The germline gives CDR1 SGDLS, CDR2 YYNGEE. This CDR3 spans 15 amino acids.

J is TRBJ2-2 and V is TRBV6-6; a possible D gene is TRBD1 (6 bases). This CDR3 comprises 15 residues. Germline V lookup: CDR1 MNHNY, CDR2 SVGAGI (reference sequence). V was trimmed by 2 bases and J by 5 bases, leaving 12 bases between them. The CDR3 DNA reads TGTGCCAGCAGTTACATCCTCACAGGGACCGGGGAGCTGTTTTTT. Translated: CASSYILTGTGELFF.

CDR3 loop: CASSHDRNTEAFF. The CDR3 DNA is TGTGCCAGCTCACACGACAGGAACACTGAAGCTTTCTTT. This chain uses TRBV18 with TRBJ1-1, with D perhaps TRBD1 (5 bases). The germline V gene has CDR1 KGHSH and CDR2 LQKENI. Between the trimmed V and J ends, which lost 4 bases and 1 base, there was a span of 7 bases. The CDR3 runs 13 residues.

The chain is built from TRBV10-3 and TRBJ2-3; possibly TRBD2 for D (6 bases). The V and J ends lost 6 bases and 3 bases respectively, with 10 bases between them. The germline V gene has CDR1 ENHRY and CDR2 SYGVKD. This CDR3 spans 13 amino acids. DNA of the CDR3: TGTGCCATCAGCGGGACTGAGACAGATACGCAGTATTTT. Protein: CAISGTETDTQYF.

The genes are TRBV28 and TRBJ1-5; TRBD1 might be the D (5 bases). Germline-derived CDR1 and CDR2 are MDHEN and SYDVKM. This CDR3 comprises 15 residues. The germline V and J ends were trimmed by 7 bases and 6 bases, with 19 bases remaining between them. CDR3 sequence reads: CASTTGGGSTQPQHF. DNA for the CDR3: TGTGCCAGCACGACCGGCGGGGGGAGTACTCAGCCCCAGCATTTT.

V gene TRBV2 combines with J gene TRBJ1-2; D is perhaps TRBD1 (5 bases). V lost 7 bases, J lost 8 bases, and 14 bases lay in between. Germline V CDR1 and CDR2: SNHLY, FYNNEI. This CDR3 contains 12 residues. CDR3 in DNA: TGTGCCAGCAACTACCACGGGGGAGGCTACACCTTC. This sequence encodes CASNYHGGGYTF.

The CDR3 reads CASGTGPDYNEQFF. The CDR3 region has the DNA TGTGCCAGCGGGACAGGCCCGGACTACAATGAGCAGTTCTTC. The chain couples TRBV28 to TRBJ2-1, with TRBD1 matching over 8 bases. The germline V gene encodes CDR1 MDHEN and CDR2 SYDVKM. V was clipped by 8 bases and J by 3 bases; unmatched bases: 6. This CDR3 contains 14 residues. Drawing the rest from reference TRBV28 and TRBJ2-1, the complete variable domain is DVKVTQSSRYLVKRTGEKVFLECVQDMDHENMFWYRQDPGLGLRLIYFSYDVKMKEKGDIPEGYSVSREKKERFSLILESASTNQTSMYLCASGTGPDYNEQFFGPGTRLTVL.

This chain uses TRBV5-1 with TRBJ1-1; D is perhaps TRBD1 (6 bases). CDR1 and CDR2 from the germline V gene are SGHRS and YFSETQ. V was clipped by 0 bases and J by 3 bases, with 9 bases between them. This CDR3 comprises 14 residues. CDR3 protein: CASSLGQADTEAFF. Written as DNA, the CDR3 is TGCGCCAGCAGCTTGGGACAGGCGGACACTGAAGCTTTCTTT.

This chain connects TRBV6-2 or TRBV6-3 to TRBJ2-1, with 8 bases lining up with TRBD2. Germline lookup yields CDR1 MNHEY and CDR2 SVGEGT. V shed 6 bases, J shed 2 bases, and the junction held 3 bases outside the gene matches. The CDR3 covers 14 residues. CDR3 in DNA: TGTGCCAGCAGCCAGCGGGGGCCCTACAATGAGCAGTTCTTC. Amino acids: CASSQRGPYNEQFF.

J is TRBJ1-2 and V is TRBV5-5; D gene uncertain. V dropped 4 bases and J dropped 7 bases, with 20 bases sitting between them. There are 15 residues in the CDR3. Germline CDR1 SGHKS, CDR2 YYEKEE (reference sequence). Here the CDR3 DNA reads TGTGCCAGCAGCCCCCGGGTTCTCCGAGGGTTTGGCTACACCTTC. Translation gives CASSPRVLRGFGYTF.

The CDR3 here is CASSAAQGISGANVLTF. Here the CDR3 DNA reads TGTGCCAGCAGTGCTGCACAGGGTATATCTGGGGCCAACGTCCTGACTTTC. V is TRBV6-1 and J is TRBJ2-6; D is perhaps TRBD1 (6 bases). The germline V and J ends were trimmed by 4 bases and 1 base, with 14 bases remaining between them. This CDR3 region has 17 residues. Germline V gene data show CDR1 as MNHNS and CDR2 as SASEGT.

The rearrangement uses TRBV5-1 and TRBJ1-2; 9 bases align to TRBD1. V was pared by 1 base and J by 3 bases, with 10 bases of the junction left unmatched. This CDR3 has 17 residues. Germline lookup yields CDR1 SGHRS and CDR2 YFSETQ. In DNA, the CDR3 is TGCGCCAGCAGCTTGCCGACAGGGGGTAGGGGAGACTATGGCTACACCTTC. It encodes CASSLPTGGRGDYGYTF.

This chain joins TRBV18 and TRBJ1-1, with TRBD1 matching over 10 bases. Germline-derived CDR1 and CDR2 are KGHSH and LQKENI. Germline trimming cut 0 bases from V and 10 bases from J; bases unmatched to any gene: 8. The CDR3 length is 15 residues. CDR3 bases: TGTGCCAGCTCACCACCATCAGACAGGGGGCGGGGAGCTTTCTTT. Its protein is CASSPPSDRGRGAFF.

This sequence joins TRBV2 and TRBJ2-7; possibly TRBD2 for D (6 bases). Germline CDR1 and CDR2: SNHLY and FYNNEI. This CDR3 has 15 residues. The ends were cut back, 6 bases at V and 2 bases at J, with 17 bases in the middle. The CDR3 DNA sequence: TGTGCCAGCAGCCCCGGGACTGCACCTCCCTACGAGCAGTACTTC. This encodes CASSPGTAPPYEQYF.

The chain couples TRBV7-3 to TRBJ2-1; the match to TRBD1 covers 7 bases. This CDR3 is built from 14 residues. The germline V gene encodes CDR1 SGHTA and CDR2 FQGTGA. V lost 2 bases to trimming and J lost 8 bases; unmatched junction nucleotides: 6. CDR3 amino acids: CASSLLTGADEQFF. Here the CDR3 DNA reads TGTGCCAGCAGCTTACTAACAGGGGCTGATGAGCAGTTCTTC.

This rearrangement joins TRBV13 to TRBJ2-1, with 11 bases lining up with TRBD2. The CDR3 length is 17 residues. Germline V lookup: CDR1 PRHDT, CDR2 FYEKMQ (reference sequence). V lost 1 base and J lost 8; bases outside the gene matches: 10. The CDR3: CASSLAGAVLAGDEQFF. The CDR3, as DNA: TGTGCCAGCAGCTTAGCAGGAGCGGTACTAGCGGGGGATGAGCAGTTCTTC. The whole variable domain, filled in from reference TRBV13 and TRBJ2-1, reads AAGVIQSPRHLIKEKRETATLKCYPIPRHDTVYWYQQGPGQDPQFLISFYEKMQSDKGSIPDRFSAQQFSDYHSELNMSSLELGDSALYFCASSLAGAVLAGDEQFFGPGTRLTVL.

This sequence joins TRBV6-5 and TRBJ2-3, with 8 bases that match TRBD2. V shed 6 bases, J shed 0 bases, and the junction held 5 bases outside the gene matches. Germline values: CDR1 MNHEY, CDR2 SVGAGI. The CDR3 contains 15 residues. Here the CDR3 reads CASRIAGRSTDTQYF. CDR3 coding DNA: TGTGCCAGCAGGATAGCGGGGAGAAGCACAGATACGCAGTATTTT.

V usage is TRBV7-2 and J usage is TRBJ1-6, with a possible D match to TRBD1 (5 bases). The CDR3 loop spans 15 amino acids. Germline CDR1 and CDR2: SGHTA and FQGNSA. Trimming stripped 7 bases from V and 6 bases from J, with 16 bases between. The CDR3 reads CASTASRVINSPLHF. The CDR3 nucleotides are TGTGCCAGCACAGCGAGCAGGGTGATTAATTCACCCCTCCACTTT.

This rearrangement joins TRBV11-2 to TRBJ2-5; perhaps TRBD1 as D (7 bases). The length of the CDR3 is 16 residues. CDR1 and CDR2 from the germline V gene are SGHAT and FQNNGV. The ends were cut back, 5 bases at V and 4 bases at J, with 20 bases in the middle. This CDR3 reads CASSETRGALRETQYF. The CDR3 coding sequence is TGTGCCAGCAGCGAAACCAGGGGGGCCCTGAGAGAGACCCAGTACTTC.

The genes are TRBV7-2 and TRBJ2-3; TRBD2 matches 8 bases. Germline CDR1 is SGHTA and CDR2 is FQGNSA. V lost 7 bases, J lost 3 bases, and 15 bases stayed unmatched. The CDR3 contains 17 residues. Here the CDR3 DNA reads TGTGCCAGCATCCCCTTCGGGCGGGGGGATGGAACAGATACGCAGTATTTT. This encodes CASIPFGRGDGTDTQYF.

This clone appeared a few times. The chain is built from TRBV28 and TRBJ1-5; 8 nucleotides agree with TRBD1. V was clipped by 6 bases and J by 5 bases; unmatched bases: 9. The germline V gene has CDR1 MDHEN and CDR2 SYDVKM. This CDR3 has 15 amino acids. The CDR3 DNA sequence: TGTGCCAGCAGCATTCAGGGACAGGCCTATCAGCCCCAGCATTTT. Protein product: CASSIQGQAYQPQHF.

The chain links TRBV3-1 (or the pseudogene TRBV3-2) to TRBJ2-5; no definite D call. V was pared by 1 base and J by 3 bases, with 6 bases between. The germline V gene encodes CDR1 LGHDT and CDR2 YNNKEL (reference sequence). The CDR3 sequence is 13 residues long. CDR3 protein: CASSQVQKETQYF. CDR3 nucleotide sequence: TGTGCCAGCAGCCAAGTACAGAAAGAGACCCAGTACTTC.

This clone appeared once. J is TRBJ1-2 and V is TRBV27; possibly TRBD1 for D (6 bases). CDR1 is MNHEY, CDR2 SMNVEV, per germline (reference sequence). This CDR3 region has 18 residues. Trimming pared 5 bases from V and 3 bases from J, leaving 25 bases between. The CDR3 region has the DNA TGTGCCAGCAGTCCGATCCGGGACAAACTTGGTCGGGACTATGGCTACACCTTC. Its translation is CASSPIRDKLGRDYGYTF.

The gene calls are TRBV5-1 and TRBJ1-1; TRBD1 agrees at 9 bases. V lost 0 bases, J lost 10 bases, and 7 bases stayed unmatched. Germline CDR1 and CDR2: SGHRS and YFSETQ. The CDR3 is made up of 14 amino acids. CDR3 amino acids: CASSLDRGPTGAFF. CDR3 nucleotide sequence: TGCGCCAGCAGCTTGGACAGGGGGCCCACGGGAGCTTTCTTT.

Only a few counts were recorded for this clone. This sequence joins TRBV5-4 and TRBJ2-5, with 7 positions matching TRBD1. V dropped 6 bases and J dropped 3; count of bases not matched to a gene: 11. CDR3 size: 15 residues. CDR1 and CDR2 (germline): SGHNT, YYREEE (reference sequence). The CDR3 loop is CASNREQGTEETQYF. CDR3 DNA: TGTGCCAGCAATAGGGAACAGGGGACGGAAGAGACCCAGTACTTC.

This clone was observed a handful of times. The V and J genes are TRBV10-3 and TRBJ2-3; D is perhaps TRBD1 (5 bases). Germline CDR1 ENHRY, CDR2 SYGVKD. The CDR3 consists of 15 residues. V gave up 6 bases and J gave up 2 bases, with 15 bases separating them. The CDR3 sequence is CAIRIGHSDTDTQYF. CDR3 bases: TGTGCCATCAGAATAGGACACTCAGACACAGATACGCAGTATTTT.

V gene TRBV30 combines with J gene TRBJ1-2; D possibly corresponds to TRBD1 (6 bases). The CDR3 sequence is 14 residues long. The germline V gene encodes CDR1 GTSNPN and CDR2 SVGIG (reference sequence). Deletions cut 5 bases from V and 7 bases from J, with 20 bases between. The CDR3 region is CAWGNRAIGFGYTF. Here the CDR3 DNA reads TGTGCCTGGGGGAACAGGGCGATTGGGTTTGGCTACACCTTC.